The rows below give T cell receptor beta chains drawn from one sample of a study of PD-L1 blockade in urothelial cancer. The protocol was immunoSEQ multiplex PCR, while the TCRdb copy is restricted to in-frame clones and leaves out a portion. The table records some 110,000 clones, around 89% of them present only once. The sample consisted of PBMCs, taken around atezolizumab (anti-PD-L1) treatment. The receptors derive from a man between 60 and 75 years old with urothelial cancer. CDR3s include the opening cysteine and the closing phenylalanine or tryptophan. The D gene is left open where the match is weak. Clone size, where shown, is once, few, many, or a class for clones that have expanded.

j_call,d_call,v_call,clone_size,cdr3_aa,cdr3_nt
TRBJ2-2,TRBD2,TRBV19,-,CATPGAGGGTGELFF,TGTGCCACCCCGGGAGCGGGAGGAGGTACCGGGGAGCTGTTTTTT
TRBJ2-1,-,TRBV4-2,few,CASSQDRAGSWGEQFF,TGTGCCAGCAGCCAAGATCGAGCAGGGTCCTGGGGTGAGCAGTTCTTC
TRBJ2-1,TRBD1,TRBV6-1,-,CASRRTGQNEQFF,TGTGCCAGCAGGAGGACAGGGCAGAATGAGCAGTTCTTC
TRBJ2-3,TRBD1,TRBV5-4,-,CASSTDRAIEGNTDTQYF,TGTGCCAGCAGCACCGACAGGGCAATCGAGGGAAACACAGATACGCAGTATTTT
TRBJ1-4,TRBD1,TRBV7-8,few,CASSRLGGQGATNEKLFF,TGTGCCAGCAGCCGTCTCGGGGGACAGGGTGCAACTAATGAAAAACTGTTTTTT
TRBJ2-2,-,TRBV9,-,CASSPRGQGRAGELFF,TGTGCCAGCAGTCCTAGAGGGCAGGGGCGGGCCGGGGAGCTGTTTTTT
TRBJ2-5,-,TRBV7-9,-,CASSSQTDPDF,TGTGCCAGCAGCTCCCAGACAGATCCCGACTTC
TRBJ2-3,TRBD2,TRBV4-1,-,CASSQVRSSGGADTQYF,TGCGCCAGCAGCCAAGTCCGGTCTAGCGGGGGGGCGGATACGCAGTATTTT
TRBJ2-3,TRBD2,TRBV11-3,-,CASRSPGLAGGPADTQYF,TGTGCCAGCAGGTCCCCGGGACTAGCGGGAGGGCCCGCAGATACGCAGTATTTT
TRBJ2-7,-,TRBV7-3,once,CASSLKGPSVPEEQYF,TGTGCCAGCAGCTTAAAGGGGCCTAGCGTCCCGGAGGAGCAGTACTTC
TRBJ2-3,TRBD1,TRBV5-4,few,CASSSGTGVDTQYF,TGTGCCAGCAGCTCCGGGACAGGGGTTGATACGCAGTATTTT
TRBJ1-2,-,TRBV5-1,-,CASSWTANYGYTF,TGCGCCAGCAGCTGGACAGCTAACTATGGCTACACCTTC
TRBJ2-4,-,TRBV4-1,-,CASSQEVGLAIIRGKNIQYF,TGCGCCAGCAGCCAAGAAGTAGGGCTAGCGATTATACGGGGCAAAAACATTCAGTACTTC
TRBJ2-3,-,TRBV6-5,-,CASSYEGYTDTQYF,TGTGCCAGCAGTTACGAGGGTTATACAGATACGCAGTATTTT
TRBJ1-1,-,TRBV10-3,-,CAISESRQLSAEAFF,TGTGCCATCAGTGAGTCTAGACAGCTATCGGCTGAAGCTTTCTTT
TRBJ2-7,-,TRBV7-9,-,CASSLQYEQYF,TGTGCCAGCAGCTTACAATACGAGCAGTACTTC
TRBJ2-2,TRBD2,TRBV7-7,-,CASSLLSGRASGELFF,TGTGCTAGCAGCTTACTTAGCGGGAGGGCCTCCGGGGAGCTGTTTTTT
TRBJ2-7,TRBD1,TRBV18,-,CASSPPTGGFYEQYF,TGTGCCAGCTCACCACCGACAGGGGGGTTCTACGAGCAGTACTTC
TRBJ2-7,TRBD2,TRBV6-5,once,CASSYFTSGFSYEQYF,TGTGCCAGCAGTTACTTTACTAGCGGGTTCTCCTACGAGCAGTACTTC
TRBJ1-5,-,TRBV27,few,CASSLTGAGGQPQHF,TGTGCCAGCAGCCTGACGGGGGCGGGAGGTCAGCCCCAGCATTTT
TRBJ2-7,-,TRBV7-6,-,CASSFGEGAYEQYF,TGTGCCAGCAGCTTCGGGGAGGGGGCCTACGAGCAGTACTTC
TRBJ2-7,TRBD2,TRBV27,-,CASTPSGGANEQYF,TGTGCCAGCACTCCTTCGGGGGGGGCTAACGAGCAGTACTTC
TRBJ2-5,TRBD2,TRBV28,-,CATSLAGGSTETQYF,TGTGCCACCTCCCTAGCGGGGGGGTCAACTGAGACCCAGTACTTC
TRBJ1-5,-,TRBV18,-,CASSPDRDQPQHF,TGTGCCAGCTCACCAGACAGAGATCAGCCCCAGCATTTT
TRBJ1-1,-,TRBV2,-,CASKRATEAFF,TGTGCCAGTAAGAGGGCCACTGAAGCTTTCTTT
TRBJ2-4,TRBD1,TRBV5-1,few,CASSLSKSGTENIQYF,TGCGCCAGCAGCTTATCCAAATCCGGGACAGAAAACATTCAGTACTTC
TRBJ1-2,-,TRBV4-2,few,CASSQDPRGNYGYTF,TGTGCCAGCAGCCAAGATCCCCGAGGCAACTATGGCTACACCTTC
TRBJ2-7,-,TRBV7-8,-,CASSPRDTSYEQYF,TGTGCCAGCAGTCCAAGGGACACCTCCTACGAGCAGTACTTC
TRBJ2-3,TRBD2,TRBV7-7,-,CASSLALGGGTDTQYF,TGTGCCAGCAGCTTAGCATTGGGGGGGGGCACAGATACGCAGTATTTT
TRBJ1-2,TRBD1,TRBV28,-,CASSIPGTGGNYGYTF,TGTGCCAGCAGTATTCCCGGGACAGGGGGTAACTATGGCTACACCTTC
TRBJ1-4,-,TRBV6-1,-,CASSEVGGSNEKLFF,TGTGCCAGCAGTGAAGTTGGGGGCTCTAATGAAAAACTGTTTTTT
TRBJ1-2,TRBD1,TRBV6-6,-,CASSPGTERGYTF,TGTGCCAGCAGCCCCGGGACAGAGCGGGGCTACACCTTC
TRBJ2-5,-,TRBV28,once,CASRRQNQETQYF,TGTGCCAGCAGACGACAGAACCAAGAGACCCAGTACTTC
TRBJ1-2,TRBD1,TRBV5-1,-,CASSYDRGRVYGYTF,TGCGCCAGCAGCTACGACAGGGGCAGGGTCTATGGCTACACCTTC
TRBJ1-1,-,TRBV5-4,once,CASSFLQGTTEAFF,TGTGCCAGCAGCTTTCTTCAGGGTACGACTGAAGCTTTCTTT